This TCR beta chain was captured in a study of T cells after yellow fever vaccination. Study-wide results and caveats: Shared CD4/CD8 clonotypes were a small share, likely from convergent recombination.

A remark on this clonotype: The antigen remains unidentified.

V lost 3 bases and J lost 3, with 21 bases in between. The CDR3 contains 19 residues. Germline lookup yields CDR1 SGHAT and CDR2 FQNNGV. TCRdb ran MiXCR on the 5' RACE reads and lists one entry per CDR3 protein. There are around 350,000 distinct CDR3 sequences in the sample; roughly 6.2% occur only once, and approximately 15% lies in the top ten. The gene calls are TRBV11-2 and TRBJ2-6; no definite D call. The sequence came from a man aged 25 to 45 who received the YFV17D yellow fever vaccine. Source: PBMCs, taken 5 days after the yellow fever booster vaccination. The CDR3 DNA reads TGTGCCAGCAGCTTCTCGTCCCCGAGGTCGTTCGGTGGGGCCAACGTCCTGACTTTC. As protein: CASSFSSPRSFGGANVLTF.